The 23 T cell receptor beta chains below were found in one sample sequenced in a study of blood T cell repertoires in COVID-19. Sequencing was performed with immunoSEQ multiplex PCR; in TCRdb, only in-frame clones are kept and a portion is missing. The sample yields 70,000 to 100,000 clones, 86% seen once. The specimen was peripheral blood. These receptors originate from a man of 80 years or more with active or convalescent COVID-19.

This rearrangement joins TRBV9 to TRBJ2-1, with D perhaps matching TRBD1 (5 bases). CDR1 SGDLS and CDR2 YYNGEE come from the germline V gene. This CDR3 spans 12 amino acids. V gave up 6 bases and J gave up 8 bases, with 12 bases separating them. The CDR3 reads CASNSGFDEQFF. CDR3 nucleotide sequence: TGTGCCAGCAATTCAGGGTTCGATGAGCAGTTCTTC.

V and J are TRBV19 and TRBJ2-1, with a tentative D call TRBD2 (6 bases). V was clipped by 4 bases and J by 0 bases, with 19 bases between them. Germline values: CDR1 LNHDA, CDR2 SQIVND (reference sequence). The CDR3 contains 18 residues. The CDR3 protein is CASSKGLALAPSYNEQFF. CDR3 DNA: TGTGCCAGTAGTAAGGGGCTAGCGCTAGCTCCCTCCTACAATGAGCAGTTCTTC.

This sequence joins TRBV6-1 and TRBJ1-6; D is perhaps TRBD1 (6 bases). This CDR3 spans 14 amino acids. Trimming shortened V by 3 bases and J by 6 bases, and 9 bases separated the two germline ends. The germline CDR1 and CDR2 sequences are MNHNS and SASEGT. The CDR3 DNA sequence: TGTGCCAGCAGTGACAGACAGGCTAATTCACCCCTCCACTTT. Protein product: CASSDRQANSPLHF.

The genes are TRBV2 and TRBJ1-1; 7 bases are shared with TRBD1. This CDR3 comprises 14 residues. The germline gives CDR1 SNHLY, CDR2 FYNNEI. Trimming cost V 6 bases and J 6 bases; bases outside gene matches: 10. The CDR3 sequence is CASRLLQGSAEAFF. The CDR3 DNA is TGTGCCAGCAGACTCCTACAGGGGAGCGCTGAAGCTTTCTTT.

Notes on this clone: As the CDR3 is not closed by the conserved phenylalanine or tryptophan, this likely results from a read error. The DNA is left out, because the CDR3 cannot be placed on it with certainty; the CDR3 is given as TCRdb lists it. The chain combines TRBV6-2 or TRBV6-3 with TRBJ2-7; the table calls TRBD2, which could not be checked here. Both ends counted, the CDR3 spans 12 residues. Germline V gives CDR1 MNHEY, CDR2 SVGEGT. The CDR3 protein is CASSTGLAGAHH.

The chain carries TRBV7-3 and TRBJ2-3; possibly TRBD2 for D (5 bases). The germline V gene has CDR1 SGHTA and CDR2 FQGTGA. The V end lost 5 bases, the J end lost 5 bases, and 17 bases lay between the germline ends. The CDR3 sequence is 15 residues long. The CDR3 reads CASSRGAGPRDTQYF. The DNA for the CDR3 is TGTGCCAGCAGCCGGGGTGCGGGTCCGAGAGATACGCAGTATTTT.

This clone was seen a handful of times. The chain joins TRBV7-2 to TRBJ1-6; D possibly corresponds to TRBD1 (5 bases). The germline CDR1 and CDR2 sequences are SGHTA and FQGNSA. The length of the CDR3 is 14 residues. V lost 5 bases and J 10 bases, leaving 15 bases between the germline ends. In DNA, the CDR3 is TGTGCCAGCAGCCAGCGGGGGTTAGGATCACCCCTCCACTTT. It specifies CASSQRGLGSPLHF.

The J gene is TRBJ2-2, the V gene TRBV27; no definite D call. The CDR3 contains 17 residues. Germline CDR1 is MNHEY and CDR2 is SMNVEV (reference sequence). Deletions cut 3 bases from V and 2 bases from J, with 16 bases between. The CDR3 loop is CASSFRVLLTNTGELFF. In nucleotides, the CDR3 is TGTGCCAGCAGTTTCCGGGTCCTTCTTACCAACACCGGGGAGCTGTTTTTT.

The chain joins TRBV6-5 to TRBJ1-2, with TRBD1 matching 12 bases. CDR3 length: 13 amino acids. The V gene end was trimmed by 6 bases and the J gene end by 8 bases; junction bases not matched to a gene: 4. Germline loops: CDR1 MNHEY, CDR2 SVGAGI. The chain's CDR3 is CASRAGTGGGYTF. CDR3 in DNA: TGTGCCAGCAGGGCCGGGACAGGGGGCGGCTACACCTTC.

The chain employs TRBV28 and TRBJ1-2; D is unclear. The CDR3 loop spans 13 amino acids. V shed 3 bases and J shed 7 bases, with 12 bases lying between them. The V gene's germline CDR1 is MDHEN and CDR2 SYDVKM. The CDR3 here is CASSLVRGRGYTF. In DNA, the CDR3 is TGTGCCAGCAGTTTGGTCCGGGGTCGTGGCTACACCTTC.

The chain combines TRBV2 with TRBJ1-2; 9 bases are a match to TRBD1. Germline CDR1 and CDR2: SNHLY and FYNNEI. V trimming: 6 bases; J trimming: 2 bases; junction bases outside the gene matches: 10. The CDR3 is 16 residues long. The CDR3 DNA reads as TGTGCCAGCAGCCCAAGGACAGGGGATTCCAACTATGGCTACACCTTC. Its translation is CASSPRTGDSNYGYTF.

In its sample, this clone was seen once. The rearrangement joins TRBV4-3 to TRBJ1-2; D gene uncertain. V gave up 0 bases and J gave up 5 bases, with 16 bases separating them. Germline-derived CDR1 and CDR2 are LGHNA and YSLEER. The CDR3 sequence is 16 residues long. The CDR3 DNA is TGCGCCAGCAGCCAAGAATTTGGAGGAGGGAGGTATGGCTACACCTTC. Translating gives CASSQEFGGGRYGYTF.

CDR3 bases: TGTGCCAGCAGTTACCGACTAGCCCCACGAGCGCAGTATTTT. Translating gives CASSYRLAPRAQYF. J is TRBJ2-3 and V is TRBV6-5; 7 bases are a match to TRBD2. Germline V gene sequence: CDR1 MNHEY, CDR2 SVGAGI. V dropped 2 bases and J dropped 10; count of bases not matched to a gene: 9. The CDR3 loop spans 14 amino acids.

The chain employs TRBV5-1 and TRBJ2-3; 7 nucleotides line up with TRBD2. Germline CDR1 reads SGHRS; CDR2 reads YFSETQ. The V segment lost 4 bases and the J segment 6 bases; nucleotides outside the gene matches: 11. The CDR3 totals 15 residues. As DNA, the CDR3 is TGCGCCAGCAGCGCAGGGACTAAAAAGGGGGATACGCAGTATTTT. It translates to CASSAGTKKGDTQYF.

V is TRBV19 and J is TRBJ2-3; 7 nucleotides align to TRBD2. Germline V CDR1 and CDR2: LNHDA, SQIVND (reference sequence). With V trimmed by 3 bases and J by 0 bases, 15 bases remained unmatched. The CDR3 runs 19 residues. The CDR3 region is CASSIVHSGMISSTDTQYF. The DNA of the CDR3 is TGTGCCAGTAGTATCGTTCACAGCGGGATGATCTCTAGCACAGATACGCAGTATTTT. Together with reference TRBV19 and TRBJ2-3, the CDR3 gives the full variable domain: DGGITQSPKYLFRKEGQNVTLSCEQNLNHDAMYWYRQDPGQGLRLIYYSQIVNDFQKGDIAEGYSVSREKKESFPLTVTSAQKNPTAFYLCASSIVHSGMISSTDTQYFGPGTRLTVL.

J is TRBJ2-7 and V is TRBV7-9; 7 bases align to TRBD1. The germline V gene has CDR1 SEHNR and CDR2 FQNEAQ (reference sequence). Germline trimming cut 5 bases from V and 1 base from J; bases unmatched to any gene: 5. The CDR3 is 14 amino acids. CDR3 coding DNA: TGTGCCAGCAGCCCGCCCAGGGGGTCCTACGAGCAGTACTTC. Protein product: CASSPPRGSYEQYF.

J is TRBJ1-2 and V is TRBV28; 8 bases line up with TRBD1. This CDR3 has 15 residues. Germline CDR1 reads MDHEN; CDR2 reads SYDVKM. After removal of 2 bases from V and 6 bases from J, the junction contained 8 bases not matched to a gene. The CDR3 DNA sequence: TGTGCCAGCAGTTTAGGGGTCAGGGGGCCTGATGGCTACACCTTC. Translation: CASSLGVRGPDGYTF.

The rearrangement uses TRBV6-6 and TRBJ1-5; tentative D call: TRBD1 (6 bases). The CDR3 has 14 residues. The ends were cut back, 3 bases at V and 7 bases at J, with 13 bases in the middle. Germline CDR1 is MNHNY and CDR2 is SVGAGI (reference sequence). The CDR3 here is CASSYSGGDQPQHF. The CDR3 nucleotides read TGTGCCAGCAGTTATAGTGGGGGCGACCAGCCCCAGCATTTT.

This clone was recorded a few times. The chain combines TRBV9 with TRBJ1-3, with 7 positions matching TRBD1. The V segment lost 4 bases and the J segment 4 bases; nucleotides outside the gene matches: 8. Germline CDR1 SGDLS, CDR2 YYNGEE. The CDR3 is 15 residues long. In DNA, the CDR3 is TGTGCCAGCAGCTCGAGACAGGGTGACGGAAACACCATATATTTT. Residues: CASSSRQGDGNTIYF.

This clone is a singleton in its sample. J is TRBJ1-2 and V is TRBV19, with TRBD1 identical over 8 bases. Germline V gene lookup returns CDR1 LNHDA and CDR2 SQIVND (reference sequence). V was clipped by 2 bases and J by 4 bases; unmatched bases: 9. This CDR3 is 16 amino acids long. This chain's CDR3 is CASSIFQGALGYGYTF. The CDR3 DNA is TGTGCCAGTAGTATATTCCAGGGGGCGCTGGGCTATGGCTACACCTTC.

The chain couples TRBV6-5 to TRBJ2-2, with 7 positions matching TRBD1. Germline values: CDR1 MNHEY, CDR2 SVGAGI. Unmatched junction bases numbered 5, after V lost 5 bases and J lost 2 bases. This CDR3 is 15 amino acids long. CDR3 residues: CASSIRTGNTGELFF. CDR3 coding DNA: TGTGCCAGCAGTATTAGGACAGGCAACACCGGGGAGCTGTTTTTT.

V and J are TRBV9 and TRBJ1-2; no reliable D call. The CDR3 is 14 residues long. V was shortened by 0 bases and J by 8 bases, with 14 bases between the two germline ends. Per the germline V gene, CDR1 is SGDLS and CDR2 is YYNGEE. In DNA, the CDR3 is TGTGCCAGCAGCGTAGGTTCAGGTCCTTCAGGCTACACCTTC. Residues: CASSVGSGPSGYTF.

The chain carries TRBV11-1 and TRBJ1-6; TRBD1 matches 8 bases. CDR3 length: 16 residues. V trimming: 5 bases; J trimming: 4 bases; junction bases outside the gene matches: 7. Germline V gene lookup returns CDR1 SGHAT and CDR2 FQDESV (reference sequence). CDR3 loop: CASSQSDRGYNSPLHF. The CDR3 DNA follows: TGTGCCAGCAGCCAGAGTGACAGGGGATATAATTCACCCCTCCACTTT. Together with reference TRBV11-1 and TRBJ1-6, the CDR3 gives the full variable domain: EAEVAQSPRYKITEKSQAVAFWCDPISGHATLYWYRQILGQGPELLVQFQDESVVDDSQLPKDRFSAERLKGVDSTLKIQPAELGDSAMYLCASSQSDRGYNSPLHFGNGTRLTVT.